Listed below are T cell receptor beta chains from one sample, sequenced in a study of siplizumab effects on memory and regulatory T cells. Clones were read by immunoSEQ multiplex PCR, and TCRdb kept only the in-frame ones, dropping some. Here the sample spans around 78,000 clones, less than 95% being singletons. Sequenced input: CD8+ T cells sorted from blood. The receptors here all came from a human donor in good health. The CDR3 runs from the conserved cysteine through the conserved F or W. The D gene is left open where the match is weak. Rows give clone size only sometimes, using once, few, many, or a class for an expanded clone.

CDR3 length: 13; V gene: TRBV19; D gene: -; J gene: TRBJ1-1; clone size: once; CDR3 DNA: TGTGCCAGTAGTATAGGAGGGAGTACTGAAGCTTTCTTT; CDR3 protein: CASSIGGSTEAFF
CDR3 length: 14; V gene: TRBV7-4; D gene: TRBD1; J gene: TRBJ2-5; clone size: -; CDR3 DNA: TGTGCCAGCAGTTGGACAGGGGTGAGGGAGACCCAGTACTTC; CDR3 protein: CASSWTGVRETQYF
CDR3 length: 11; V gene: TRBV7-9; D gene: -; J gene: TRBJ2-7; clone size: -; CDR3 DNA: TGTGCCAGCAGCTTCCCAGACGAGCAGTACTTC; CDR3 protein: CASSFPDEQYF
CDR3 length: 14; V gene: TRBV29-1; D gene: -; J gene: TRBJ1-1; clone size: -; CDR3 DNA: TGCAGCGTTTGGGGGGGCGGGGCAGGGACTGAAGCTTTCTTT; CDR3 protein: CSVWGGGAGTEAFF
CDR3 length: 15; V gene: TRBV6-1; D gene: -; J gene: TRBJ2-3; clone size: once; CDR3 DNA: TGTGCCAGCAGTGAACCCGTCGCCAGCACAGATACGCAGTATTTT; CDR3 protein: CASSEPVASTDTQYF
CDR3 length: 16; V gene: TRBV5-1; D gene: TRBD1; J gene: TRBJ1-1; clone size: -; CDR3 DNA: TGCGCCAGCAGCTACAGGGGGCTCGAGATGAACACTGAAGCTTTCTTT; CDR3 protein: CASSYRGLEMNTEAFF
CDR3 length: 14; V gene: TRBV7-6; D gene: -; J gene: TRBJ2-1; clone size: -; CDR3 DNA: TGTGCCAGCAGCTTAGGGGGATCCTACAATGAGCAGTTCTTC; CDR3 protein: CASSLGGSYNEQFF
CDR3 length: 15; V gene: TRBV10-2; D gene: -; J gene: TRBJ2-2; clone size: -; CDR3 DNA: TGCGCCAGCAGCCCGACTAGGGCGAACACCGGGGAGCTGTTTTTT; CDR3 protein: CASSPTRANTGELFF
CDR3 length: 17; V gene: TRBV5-1; D gene: TRBD2; J gene: TRBJ2-1; clone size: -; CDR3 DNA: TGCGCCAGCAGCACCTTAGCGGGGCCGAGCTCCTACAATGAGCAGTTCTTC; CDR3 protein: CASSTLAGPSSYNEQFF
CDR3 length: 15; V gene: TRBV19; D gene: TRBD2; J gene: TRBJ2-1; clone size: -; CDR3 DNA: TGTGCCAGTAAGGGACTAGCGGGGGGATACAATGAGCAGTTCTTC; CDR3 protein: CASKGLAGGYNEQFF
CDR3 length: 12; V gene: TRBV6-6; D gene: -; J gene: TRBJ1-1; clone size: -; CDR3 DNA: TGTGCCAGCAGTTACGGGGGAACTGAAGCTTTCTTT; CDR3 protein: CASSYGGTEAFF
CDR3 length: 15; V gene: TRBV25-1; D gene: TRBD1; J gene: TRBJ2-5; clone size: -; CDR3 DNA: TGTGCCAGCAGTGCGGGACAGATGTACCAAGAGACCCAGTACTTC; CDR3 protein: CASSAGQMYQETQYF
CDR3 length: 14; V gene: TRBV6-6; D gene: TRBD1; J gene: TRBJ2-7; clone size: once; CDR3 DNA: TGTGCCAGCAGGCAGGACAGGGCTGAGAGCGAGCAGTACTTC; CDR3 protein: CASRQDRAESEQYF
CDR3 length: 11; V gene: TRBV5-6; D gene: -; J gene: TRBJ2-7; clone size: -; CDR3 DNA: TGTGCCAGCAGCTACTCCTACGAGCAGTACTTC; CDR3 protein: CASSYSYEQYF
CDR3 length: 14; V gene: TRBV7-6; D gene: -; J gene: TRBJ2-3; clone size: -; CDR3 DNA: TGTGCCAGCAGCTTAGTAGGGGTGGCAGATACGCAGTATTTT; CDR3 protein: CASSLVGVADTQYF
CDR3 length: 13; V gene: TRBV18; D gene: -; J gene: TRBJ2-7; clone size: -; CDR3 DNA: TGTGCCAGCTCACCATCAGGGTCCTACGAGCAGTACTTC; CDR3 protein: CASSPSGSYEQYF
CDR3 length: 16; V gene: TRBV4-1; D gene: TRBD2; J gene: TRBJ2-1; clone size: -; CDR3 DNA: TGCGCCAGCAGCCAAGCCCTAGCGGATTACTACAATGAGCAGTTCTTC; CDR3 protein: CASSQALADYYNEQFF
CDR3 length: 14; V gene: TRBV6-5; D gene: -; J gene: TRBJ2-7; clone size: -; CDR3 DNA: TGTGCCAGCAGTTACTCGAACGGTATCTACGAGCAGTACTTC; CDR3 protein: CASSYSNGIYEQYF
CDR3 length: 17; V gene: TRBV10-3; D gene: TRBD1; J gene: TRBJ2-6; clone size: -; CDR3 DNA: TGTGCCATCAGTGAGCAGAGGACAGGGGACAAGGCCAACGTCCTGACTTTC; CDR3 protein: CAISEQRTGDKANVLTF
CDR3 length: 15; V gene: TRBV7-9; D gene: -; J gene: TRBJ2-7; clone size: -; CDR3 DNA: TGTGCCAGCATCGATGGGTTAGGACACGGCTACGAGCAGTACTTC; CDR3 protein: CASIDGLGHGYEQYF
CDR3 length: 15; V gene: TRBV7-6; D gene: -; J gene: TRBJ2-2; clone size: -; CDR3 DNA: TGTGCCAGCAGCCTCGCTATAGCGAACACCGGGGAGCTGTTTTTT; CDR3 protein: CASSLAIANTGELFF
CDR3 length: 13; V gene: TRBV7-9; D gene: -; J gene: TRBJ2-7; clone size: -; CDR3 DNA: TGTGCCAGCAGCTTAGTTGGGCCCTACGAGCAGTACTTC; CDR3 protein: CASSLVGPYEQYF